This TCR beta chain is from a study of T cells in Graves' hyperthyroidism and ophthalmopathy. Study details: It was at initial diagnosis, before any treatment, that peripheral blood was collected.

Authors of the study amplified TCR beta CDR3 regions from RNA transcripts. In the first-round RT-PCR of the TCR CDR3, the HTBI primer set was used. Using its own MiXCR run on the multiplex PCR reads, TCRdb lists one record per CDR3 protein. The sample contains some 300,000 distinct CDR3 sequences, approximately 17% of which appear only once. Whole-study results and caveats: Also found in blood were most expanded thyroid clonotypes above 0.001.

About this clonotype itself: What it recognizes is unknown.

The CDR3 contains 12 residues. The germline gives CDR1 GTSNPN, CDR2 SVGIG (reference sequence). The ends were cut back, 2 bases at V and 3 bases at J, with 7 bases in the middle. The source of this sequence is a man younger than 45 with Graves' hyperthyroidism. Sequenced material: blood. The chain joins TRBV30 to TRBJ1-1; no clear D. CDR3 amino acids: CAWSLRYTEAFF. The CDR3 DNA reads as TGTGCCTGGAGTCTCCGATACACTGAAGCTTTCTTT.